This passage covers 20 T cell receptor beta chains from one sample sequenced in a study of cytomegalovirus exposure and HLA in healthy donors. Primers: 60 Vbeta forward and 13 Jbeta reverse. Clones were read by immunoSEQ multiplex PCR, and TCRdb kept only the in-frame ones, dropping some. The sample has more than 100,000 clones, 80% seen once; the top ten hold approximately 8.8%. The sample taken for sequencing was PBMCs. The receptors originated from a female donor in good health and CMV-seropositive.

Comment on this clone: The same CDR3 also results from other DNA sequences found in this sample. V gene TRBV28 combines with J gene TRBJ2-3; 9 bases align to TRBD2. Losses at the gene ends were 2 bases for V and 1 base for J; bases not matched to a gene: 1. Germline V gene lookup returns CDR1 MDHEN and CDR2 SYDVKM. The CDR3 length is 15 residues. CDR3 in amino acids: CASSLGGGGTDTQYF. CDR3 nucleotides: TGTGCCAGCAGTTTAGGCGGGGGGGGCACAGATACGCAGTATTTT.

J is TRBJ2-1 and V is TRBV28, with 12 bases identical to TRBD2. This CDR3 comprises 16 residues. Germline CDR1 reads MDHEN; CDR2 reads SYDVKM. V lost 2 bases to trimming and J lost 2 bases; unmatched junction nucleotides: 1. DNA for the CDR3: TGTGCCAGCAGTTTAGCTAGCGGGGGGGCCTACAATGAGCAGTTCTTC. This codes for CASSLASGGAYNEQFF.

The chain has TRBV21-1 and TRBJ1-2. TRBV21-1 is a documented pseudogene. The CDR3 consists of 12 residues. The CDR3 DNA sequence: TGTGCCAGCAAAAGTTCTATCTATGGCTACACCTTC. Translated: CASKSSIYGYTF.

The chain is built from TRBV6-1 and TRBJ1-2; unclear D gene. V was pared by 0 bases and J by 2 bases, with 7 bases between. Germline CDR1 is MNHNS and CDR2 is SASEGT. The CDR3 has 14 amino acids. In DNA form, the CDR3 reads TGTGCCAGCAGTGAAGCGCACGGGAACTATGGCTACACCTTC. This gives the protein CASSEAHGNYGYTF.

The DNA for the CDR3 is TGCGCCAGCAGCCAAGACGCAGGGGTTAACGGCGGGGAGCTGTTTTTT. Its translation: CASSQDAGVNGGELFF. The chain carries TRBV4-3 and TRBJ2-2; maybe TRBD1 (6 bases). V was shortened by 0 bases and J by 7 bases, with 15 bases between the two germline ends. This CDR3 is built from 16 residues. Germline assignment: CDR1 LGHNA and CDR2 YSLEER.

V is TRBV28 and J is TRBJ1-5; D remains ambiguous. V lost 5 bases and J lost 3, with 5 bases in between. The germline V gene encodes CDR1 MDHEN and CDR2 SYDVKM. The CDR3 is made up of 12 amino acids. The CDR3 nucleotides are TGTGCCAGCAGTCTCCCCAATCAGCCCCAGCATTTT. Translated, it gives CASSLPNQPQHF.

This chain uses TRBV29-1 with TRBJ1-2; 8 bases agree with TRBD1. CDR1 and CDR2 (germline): SQVTM, ANQGSEA. V lost 6 bases, J lost 5 bases, and 8 bases stayed unmatched. The CDR3 length is 13 residues. The CDR3, as DNA: TGCAGCGTCGCAACAGGGGGAGGGTATGGCTACACCTTC. Translation: CSVATGGGYGYTF.

This clone came up a few times. The chain carries TRBV6-6 and TRBJ1-1; 7 bases align to TRBD1. Looked up from germline, CDR1 is MNHNY and CDR2 is SVGAGI (reference sequence). The CDR3 extends over 13 amino acids. The ends lost 5 bases at V and 11 bases at J; junction bases unmatched: 11. The CDR3 nucleotides are TGTGCCAGCAGTCTCCGGGACAGCGGACGGGCTTTCTTT. Translated, it gives CASSLRDSGRAFF.

The chain recombines TRBV9 with TRBJ2-5; 9 bases match TRBD2. Germline lookup yields CDR1 SGDLS and CDR2 YYNGEE. The CDR3 runs 18 residues. V was clipped by 0 bases and J by 1 base; unmatched bases: 10. CDR3 protein: CASSVGWGGGGAQETQYF. The DNA of the CDR3 is TGTGCCAGCAGCGTAGGATGGGGAGGCGGGGGGGCCCAAGAGACCCAGTACTTC.

In its sample, this clone was seen a few times. The V and J genes are TRBV7-2 and TRBJ2-2; D ambiguous. Trimming cost V 4 bases and J 3 bases, with 3 bases left between them. The CDR3 is made up of 12 amino acids. Germline values: CDR1 SGHTA, CDR2 FQGNSA. This CDR3 reads CASSSYTGELFF. CDR3 in DNA: TGTGCCAGCAGCTCCTACACCGGGGAGCTGTTTTTT. Based on the CDR3 plus reference TRBV7-2 and TRBJ2-2, the full variable domain is GAGVSQSPSNKVTEKGKDVELRCDPISGHTALYWYRQSLGQGLEFLIYFQGNSAPDKSGLPSDRFSAERTGGSVSTLTIQRTQQEDSAVYLCASSSYTGELFFGEGSRLTVL.

V and J are TRBV15 and TRBJ1-5; D may be TRBD1 (5 bases). The V gene lost 1 base and the J gene lost 6 bases, with 13 bases spanning the gap. Germline lookup yields CDR1 LNHNV and CDR2 YYDKDF (reference sequence). This CDR3 contains 15 residues. Here the CDR3 reads CATSRGRGVGQPQHF. CDR3 in DNA: TGTGCCACCAGCAGAGGGAGGGGAGTGGGTCAGCCCCAGCATTTT.

This clone was recorded a few times. The chain uses TRBV4-3 and TRBJ1-4; TRBD1 agrees at 10 bases. The germline V gene encodes CDR1 LGHNA and CDR2 YSLEER. CDR3 length equals 16 residues. Trimming cost V 0 bases and J 8 bases; bases outside gene matches: 6. The CDR3 region is CASSQEPGTGEEKLFF. The CDR3, as DNA: TGCGCCAGCAGCCAAGAACCTGGGACAGGGGAAGAAAAACTGTTTTTT.

This clone was counted a single time. This chain's CDR3 is CSVEAGNNYGYTF. Written as DNA, the CDR3 is TGCAGCGTTGAAGCAGGGAATAACTATGGCTACACCTTC. The chain recombines TRBV29-1 with TRBJ1-2; tentatively, D is TRBD1 (5 bases). Between the trimmed V and J ends, which lost 1 base and 1 base, there was a span of 7 bases. CDR1 and CDR2 (germline): SQVTM, ANQGSEA. This CDR3 comprises 13 residues.

V and J are TRBV11-2 and TRBJ2-5; 11 nucleotides agree with TRBD2. This CDR3 is 17 amino acids long. The ends lost 4 bases at V and 4 bases at J; junction bases unmatched: 11. Per germline, CDR1 SGHAT and CDR2 FQNNGV. The CDR3 region has the DNA TGTGCCAGCAGCTCCCTTTTTCCTAGCGGGGGGCGAGAGACCCAGTACTTC. It codes for CASSSLFPSGGRETQYF.

The chain recombines TRBV7-3 with TRBJ1-2; 8 bases agree with TRBD1. V lost 5 bases, J lost 5 bases, and 4 bases stayed unmatched. Germline V gene sequence: CDR1 SGHTA, CDR2 FQGTGA. CDR3 length: 13 residues. CDR3 loop: CASSPQGAYGYTF. The CDR3 DNA reads as TGTGCCAGCAGCCCGCAGGGGGCTTATGGCTACACCTTC.

This chain's CDR3 is CSVGSGDRGGNAFF. CDR3 DNA: TGCAGCGTTGGCTCCGGGGACAGGGGTGGGAATGCTTTCTTT. This chain joins TRBV29-1 and TRBJ1-1, with 10 bases identical to TRBD1. Unmatched junction bases numbered 13, after V lost 4 bases and J lost 11 bases. Germline V gene data show CDR1 as SQVTM and CDR2 as ANQGSEA. CDR3 size: 14 residues.

This chain links TRBV11-2 with TRBJ2-7; 7 nucleotides match TRBD1. Germline-derived CDR1 and CDR2 are SGHAT and FQNNGV. The CDR3 loop spans 14 amino acids. V gave up 5 bases and J gave up 3 bases; unmatched junction bases: 7. In DNA, the CDR3 is TGTGCCAGCAGCCTCGGACAGGTTTACTACGAGCAGTACTTC. Residues: CASSLGQVYYEQYF. Drawing the rest from reference TRBV11-2 and TRBJ2-7, the complete variable domain is EAGVAQSPRYKIIEKRQSVAFWCNPISGHATLYWYQQILGQGPKLLIQFQNNGVVDDSQLPKDRFSAERLKGVDSTLKIQPAKLEDSAVYLCASSLGQVYYEQYFGPGTRLTVT.

The CDR3 is CASSPPSGGALVEQFF. Written as DNA, the CDR3 is TGTGCCAGCAGCCCCCCTAGCGGGGGGGCCTTAGTTGAGCAGTTCTTC. The chain joins TRBV5-4 to TRBJ2-1, with TRBD2 matching over 12 bases. The germline CDR1 and CDR2 sequences are SGHNT and YYREEE (reference sequence). The CDR3 loop spans 16 amino acids. J was trimmed by 9 bases and V by 4 bases; bases with no gene match: 11.

V gene TRBV9 combines with J gene TRBJ2-1, with D unclear. Trimming removed 2 bases from V and 8 bases from J, with 11 bases in between. CDR1 and CDR2 (germline): SGDLS, YYNGEE. The CDR3 is 13 residues long. CDR3 sequence (DNA): TGTGCCAGCAGCGTCAGGTCGTTTGATGAGCAGTTCTTC. Translation: CASSVRSFDEQFF.

Here the CDR3 DNA reads TGCAGCGTTGAGGGGACTAGGGAGAGCTCCTACAATGAGCAGTTCTTC. Encoded protein: CSVEGTRESSYNEQFF. The chain has TRBV29-1 and TRBJ2-1; 8 positions match TRBD2. In germline, CDR1 is SQVTM, CDR2 ANQGSEA. This CDR3 region has 16 residues. V trimming: 3 bases; J trimming: 0 bases; junction bases outside the gene matches: 7.